This T cell receptor beta chain was profiled in a study of cytomegalovirus exposure and HLA in healthy donors. With respect to this clone: Its antigen is as yet unknown.

Findings of the study overall: Being indistinguishable, some V segments were excluded, TRBV6-2 and TRBV6-3 among them. Through in vitro validation, a few CMV-associated chains were shown to be specific for CMV antigens.

With 60 Vbeta and 13 Jbeta primers, the PCR was carried out. Produced via immunoSEQ multiplex PCR; TCRdb's table is partial and in-frame only. The table shows around 150,000 clones, with just under 65% occurring only once. The CDR3 is made up of 15 amino acids. With 4 bases clipped from V and 6 bases from J, the junction kept 7 bases outside the gene matches. Germline CDR1 and CDR2: SGHRS and YFSETQ. This rearrangement joins TRBV5-1 to TRBJ2-1; 10 bases are a match to TRBD1. This TCR derives from a woman between 55 and 75 years old in good health and CMV-seropositive. The sequencing input was PBMCs. The CDR3 loop reads CASSRGTGDFNEQFF. The DNA for the CDR3 is TGCGCCAGCAGCCGTGGGACAGGGGACTTCAATGAGCAGTTCTTC.